This T cell receptor (beta chain) was recovered during a study of blood T cell repertoires in COVID-19. Study-level information: The United States, Italy and Spain supplied acute and convalescent COVID-19 samples.

CDR1 SGHRS and CDR2 YFSETQ come from the germline V gene. The CDR3 covers 16 residues. V was trimmed by 0 bases and J by 10 bases, leaving 20 bases between them. Per the original methods: Amplification of reference gene primers provided the estimated nucleated cell counts. Sequenced by immunoSEQ multiplex PCR; TCRdb stores in-frame clones only, minus some. V and J calls and clone size come straight from that table; D and trimming were deduced from the DNA. The sample shows 450,000 to 500,000 clones, 80% to 90% of them seen only once. This rearrangement joins TRBV5-1 to TRBJ2-1, with D possibly TRBD1 on 6 matching bases. Material for sequencing was peripheral blood. This TCR came from a human donor in a cohort sampled during active COVID-19. The CDR3 DNA is TGCGCCAGCAGCTTGGCCGGGACACAGTACGGCAACGAGCAGTTCTTC. It translates to CASSLAGTQYGNEQFF.